This T cell receptor beta chain was sequenced in a study of T cell repertoires in cytomegalovirus infection. TCRdb reanalysed the reads using MiXCR and keeps one entry per CDR3 protein. Here the sample spans fewer than 650,000 distinct CDR3 sequences, roughly 42% being singletons. Trimming took 2 bases from V and 7 from J, leaving 5 bases between them. CDR1 MNHNY and CDR2 SVGAGI come from the germline V gene (reference sequence). This CDR3 comprises 12 residues. General observations from the study: Ex vivo, HLA-C-restricted CMV-specific TCR beta clonotypes prevailed over the rest of the response.

In the case of this clonotype: What it binds is unknown.

This rearrangement joins TRBV6-6 to TRBJ2-2; D call uncertain. The sample consisted of cultured PBMCs, taken from culture after CMV antigen stimulation. The receptor's source is a human donor in good health (CMV status not recorded). Some clones in this sample may be carry-over from other donors' samples. DNA for the CDR3: TGTGCCAGCAGTTACCTCTTCGGGGAGCTGTTTTTT. It codes for CASSYLFGELFF.